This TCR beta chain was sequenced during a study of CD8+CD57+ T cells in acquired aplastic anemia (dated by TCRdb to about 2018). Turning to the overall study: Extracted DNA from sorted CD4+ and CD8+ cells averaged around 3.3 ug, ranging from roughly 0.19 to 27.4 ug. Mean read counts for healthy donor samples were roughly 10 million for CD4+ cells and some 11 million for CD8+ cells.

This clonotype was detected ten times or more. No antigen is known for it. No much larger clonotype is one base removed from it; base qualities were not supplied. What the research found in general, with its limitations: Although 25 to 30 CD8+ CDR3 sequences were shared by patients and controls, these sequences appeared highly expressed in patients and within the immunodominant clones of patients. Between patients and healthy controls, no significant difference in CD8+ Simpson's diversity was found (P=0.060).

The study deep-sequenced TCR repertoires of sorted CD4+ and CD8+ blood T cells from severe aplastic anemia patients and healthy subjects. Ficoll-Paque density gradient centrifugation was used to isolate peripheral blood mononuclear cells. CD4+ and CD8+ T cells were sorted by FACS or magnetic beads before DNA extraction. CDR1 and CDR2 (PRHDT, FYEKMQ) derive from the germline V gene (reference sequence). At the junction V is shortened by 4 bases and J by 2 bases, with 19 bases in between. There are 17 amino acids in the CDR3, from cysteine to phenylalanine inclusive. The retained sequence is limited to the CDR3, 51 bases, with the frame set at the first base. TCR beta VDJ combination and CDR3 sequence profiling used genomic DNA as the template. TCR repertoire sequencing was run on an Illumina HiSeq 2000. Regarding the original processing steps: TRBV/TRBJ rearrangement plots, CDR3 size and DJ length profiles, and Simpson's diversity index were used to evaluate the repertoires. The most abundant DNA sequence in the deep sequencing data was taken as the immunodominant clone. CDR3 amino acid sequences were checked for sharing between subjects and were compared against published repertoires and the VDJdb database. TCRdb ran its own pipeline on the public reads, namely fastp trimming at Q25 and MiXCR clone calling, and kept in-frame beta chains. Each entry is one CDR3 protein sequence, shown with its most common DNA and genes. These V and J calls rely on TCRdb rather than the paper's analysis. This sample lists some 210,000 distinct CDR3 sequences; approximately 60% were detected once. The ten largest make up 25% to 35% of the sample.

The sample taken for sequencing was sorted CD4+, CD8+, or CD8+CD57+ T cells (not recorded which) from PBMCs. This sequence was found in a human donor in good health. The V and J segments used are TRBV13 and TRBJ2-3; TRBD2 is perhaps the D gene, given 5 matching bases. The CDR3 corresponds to CASSSPLSPGNTDTQYF. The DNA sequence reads TGTGCCAGCAGCTCCCCCTTATCGCCGGGAAACACAGATACGCAGTATTTT.